A selection of T cell receptor beta chains follows, all from one sample in a study of blood T cells in healthy people across ages. One entry per CDR3 protein, called by TCRdb with MiXCR from the 5' RACE reads. The sample has 450,000 to 600,000 distinct CDR3 sequences; 27% are singletons. These data are also associated with another study on T cells of mothers and their children.

Material for sequencing was blood. All receptors come from a boy younger than 10 in good health. Each CDR3 is given with its conserved first and last residue. A D gene is named only where the DNA matches it firmly. Size is omitted from some rows. Given values are once, few, many or a class for expanded clones.

D gene	V gene	clone size	J gene	CDR3 protein	CDR3 DNA
.	TRBV4-1	.	TRBJ1-1	CASSQEGTSYGAFF	TGCGCCAGCAGCCAAGAGGGGACCTCATACGGAGCTTTCTTT
TRBD1	TRBV5-1	few	TRBJ1-2	CASAIRTGNNYGYTF	TGCGCCAGCGCGATCCGGACAGGGAACAACTATGGCTACACCTTC
TRBD1	TRBV6-2/TRBV6-3	.	TRBJ1-2	CASARAGTGNYGYTF	TGTGCCAGCGCCCGAGCTGGGACAGGAAACTATGGCTACACCTTC
.	TRBV6-5	.	TRBJ2-5	CASSYSAGTETQYF	TGTGCCAGCAGTTACTCGGCAGGGACGGAGACCCAGTACTTC
.	TRBV20-1	.	TRBJ2-1	CSARRGPHNEQFF	TGCAGTGCTAGGAGGGGACCACACAATGAGCAGTTCTTC
.	TRBV15	.	TRBJ2-2	CATSRGTPIGELFF	TGTGCCACCAGCAGGGGTACCCCGATCGGGGAGCTGTTTTTT
.	TRBV27	few	TRBJ1-1	CASSLGFLMNTEAFF	TGTGCCAGCAGTCTTGGTTTTCTGATGAACACCGAAGCTTTCTTT
.	TRBV4-1	.	TRBJ1-2	CASSSSSITENYGYTF	TGCGCCAGCAGCTCTTCTTCCATCACCGAGAACTATGGCTACACCTTC
TRBD1	TRBV7-9	few	TRBJ1-1	CASSLGVRTGRLTEAFF	TGTGCCAGCAGCTTAGGCGTCCGGACAGGGCGGCTCACTGAAGCTTTCTTT
.	TRBV2	.	TRBJ1-5	CASSEGTLSNQPQHF	TGTGCCAGCAGTGAGGGGACCCTTAGCAATCAGCCCCAGCATTTT
TRBD2	TRBV7-7	few	TRBJ2-5	CASSLTGGPQETQYF	TGTGCTAGCAGCTTAACGGGGGGGCCTCAAGAGACCCAGTACTTC
.	TRBV3-1	few	TRBJ2-4	CASRNSIAKNIQYF	TGTGCCAGCAGGAACAGCATAGCCAAAAACATTCAGTACTTC
.	TRBV29-1	few	TRBJ2-5	CSVEEAGGETQYF	TGCAGCGTTGAAGAAGCAGGAGGGGAGACCCAGTACTTC
.	TRBV18	few	TRBJ2-7	CASSPQKGSEQYF	TGTGCCAGCTCACCGCAAAAGGGCTCCGAGCAGTACTTC